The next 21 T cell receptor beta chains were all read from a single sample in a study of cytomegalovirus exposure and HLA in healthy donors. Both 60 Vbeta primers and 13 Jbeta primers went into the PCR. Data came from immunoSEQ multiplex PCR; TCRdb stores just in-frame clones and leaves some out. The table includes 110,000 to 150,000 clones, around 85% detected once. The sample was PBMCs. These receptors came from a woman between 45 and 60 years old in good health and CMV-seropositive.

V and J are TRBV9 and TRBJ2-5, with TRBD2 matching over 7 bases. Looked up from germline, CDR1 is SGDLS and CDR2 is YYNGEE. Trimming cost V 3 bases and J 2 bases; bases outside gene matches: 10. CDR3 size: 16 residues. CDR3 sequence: CASSERDGGDQETQYF. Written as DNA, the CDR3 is TGTGCCAGCAGCGAGCGGGACGGCGGGGATCAAGAGACCCAGTACTTC. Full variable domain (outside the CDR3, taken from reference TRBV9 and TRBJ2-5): DSGVTQTPKHLITATGQRVTLRCSPRSGDLSVYWYQQSLDQGLQFLIQYYNGEERAKGNILERFSAQQFPDLHSELNLSSLELGDSALYFCASSERDGGDQETQYFGPGTRLLVL.

CDR3 protein: CASSKDRETEAFF. For the CDR3, the DNA is TGTGCCAGCAGCAAGGACAGGGAAACTGAAGCTTTCTTT. The rearrangement links TRBV6-5 to TRBJ1-1; 8 nucleotides agree with TRBD1. Germline V gives CDR1 MNHEY, CDR2 SVGAGI. The trim removed 6 bases at V and 5 bases at J, leaving 5 bases unmatched. The CDR3 extends over 13 amino acids.

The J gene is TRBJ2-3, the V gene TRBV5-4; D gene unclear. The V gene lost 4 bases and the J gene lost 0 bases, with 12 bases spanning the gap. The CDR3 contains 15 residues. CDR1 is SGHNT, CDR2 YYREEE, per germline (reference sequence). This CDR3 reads CASSHSDTSTDTQYF. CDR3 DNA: TGTGCCAGCAGCCATAGTGACACTAGCACAGATACGCAGTATTTT.

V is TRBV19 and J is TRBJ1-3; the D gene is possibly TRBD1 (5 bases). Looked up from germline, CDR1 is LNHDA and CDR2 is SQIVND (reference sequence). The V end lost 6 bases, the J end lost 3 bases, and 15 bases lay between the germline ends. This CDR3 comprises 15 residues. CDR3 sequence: CASSSIGEVGNTIYF. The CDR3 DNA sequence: TGTGCCAGTAGCTCCATAGGGGAGGTTGGAAACACCATATATTTT.

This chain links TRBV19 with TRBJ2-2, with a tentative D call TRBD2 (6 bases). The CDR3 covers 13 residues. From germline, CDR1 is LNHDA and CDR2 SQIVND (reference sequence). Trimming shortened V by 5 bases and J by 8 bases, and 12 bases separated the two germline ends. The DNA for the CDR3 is TGTGCCAGTAGTCCGTTGGGGGGAGGGGAGCTGTTTTTT. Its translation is CASSPLGGGELFF.

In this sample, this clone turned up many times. This chain's CDR3 is CASSSRRGGLSSYNEQFF. For the CDR3, the DNA is TGTGCCAGCAGCTCCCGGAGGGGGGGCCTCAGCTCCTACAATGAGCAGTTCTTC. The genes are TRBV11-1 and TRBJ2-1, with D maybe TRBD2 (7 bases). CDR1 and CDR2 from the germline V gene are SGHAT and FQDESV (reference sequence). There are 18 residues in the CDR3. V lost 4 bases to trimming and J lost 0 bases, with 19 bases between them.

The CDR3 region has the DNA TGTGCCAGCAGTTTACTATCCAATCAGCCCCAGCATTTT. This encodes CASSLLSNQPQHF. The chain links TRBV28 to TRBJ1-5; the D is unclear. The germline gives CDR1 MDHEN, CDR2 SYDVKM. The ends were cut back, 2 bases at V and 3 bases at J, with 5 bases in the middle. This CDR3 region has 13 residues.

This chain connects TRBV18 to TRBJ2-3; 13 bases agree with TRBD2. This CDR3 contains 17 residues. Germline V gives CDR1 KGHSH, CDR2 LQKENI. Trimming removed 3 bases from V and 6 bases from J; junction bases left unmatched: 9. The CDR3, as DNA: TGTGCCAGCTCACCCCTCACCGGGACTAGCGGGGCGGATACGCAGTATTTT. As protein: CASSPLTGTSGADTQYF.

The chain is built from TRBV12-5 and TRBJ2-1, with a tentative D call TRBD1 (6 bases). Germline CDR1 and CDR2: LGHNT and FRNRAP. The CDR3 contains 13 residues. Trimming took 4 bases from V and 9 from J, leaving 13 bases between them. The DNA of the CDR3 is TGTGCTAGTGGTTCCCAAACAGGGATTGAGCAGTTCTTC. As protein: CASGSQTGIEQFF. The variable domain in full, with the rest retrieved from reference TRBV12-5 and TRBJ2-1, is DARVTQTPRHKVTEMGQEVTMRCQPILGHNTVFWYRQTMMQGLELLAYFRNRAPLDDSGMPKDRFSAEMPDATLATLKIQPSEPRDSAVYFCASGSQTGIEQFFGPGTRLTVL.

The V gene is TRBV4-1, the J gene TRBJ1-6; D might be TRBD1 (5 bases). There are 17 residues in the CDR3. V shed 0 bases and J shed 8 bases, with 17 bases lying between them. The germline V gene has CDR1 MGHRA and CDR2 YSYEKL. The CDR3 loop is CASSQEEGAGSYSPLHF. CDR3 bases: TGCGCCAGCAGCCAAGAGGAAGGGGCTGGCAGTTATTCACCCCTCCACTTT.

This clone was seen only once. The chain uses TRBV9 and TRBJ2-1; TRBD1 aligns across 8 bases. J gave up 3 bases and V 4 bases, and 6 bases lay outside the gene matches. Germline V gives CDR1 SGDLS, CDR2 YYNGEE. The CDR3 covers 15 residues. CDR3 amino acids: CASSNGQGRYNEQFF. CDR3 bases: TGTGCCAGCAGCAACGGACAGGGCCGCTACAATGAGCAGTTCTTC.

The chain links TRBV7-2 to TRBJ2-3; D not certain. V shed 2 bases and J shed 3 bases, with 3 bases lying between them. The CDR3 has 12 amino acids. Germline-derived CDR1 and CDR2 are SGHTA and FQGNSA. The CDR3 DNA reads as TGTGCCAGCAGCTTACGGACAGATACGCAGTATTTT. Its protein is CASSLRTDTQYF.

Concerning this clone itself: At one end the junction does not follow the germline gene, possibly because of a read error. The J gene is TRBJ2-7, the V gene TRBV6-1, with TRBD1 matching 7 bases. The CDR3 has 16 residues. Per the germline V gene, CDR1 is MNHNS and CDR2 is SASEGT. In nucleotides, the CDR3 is TGTGCCAGCAGCGAAGAGGGGGCACCCTTTTCCTACGAGCAGTACTTC. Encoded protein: CASSEEGAPFSYEQYF.

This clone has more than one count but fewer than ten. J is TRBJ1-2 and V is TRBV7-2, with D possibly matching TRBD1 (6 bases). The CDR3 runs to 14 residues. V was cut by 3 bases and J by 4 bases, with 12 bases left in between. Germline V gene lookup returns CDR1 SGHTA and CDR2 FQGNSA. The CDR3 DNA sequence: TGTGCCAGCAGCTTTCAGGGGACCCCCTATGGCTACACCTTC. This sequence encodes CASSFQGTPYGYTF. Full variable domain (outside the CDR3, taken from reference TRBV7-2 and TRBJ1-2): GAGVSQSPSNKVTEKGKDVELRCDPISGHTALYWYRQSLGQGLEFLIYFQGNSAPDKSGLPSDRFSAERTGGSVSTLTIQRTQQEDSAVYLCASSFQGTPYGYTFGSGTRLTVV.

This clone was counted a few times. CDR3 DNA sequence: TGCAGCGTTGATGGTGCGGGAGCTGGGGCCAACGTCCTGACTTTC. Protein sequence: CSVDGAGAGANVLTF. The chain joins TRBV29-1 to TRBJ2-6, with 7 bases lining up with TRBD2. CDR3 length: 15 residues. Germline V gene lookup returns CDR1 SQVTM and CDR2 ANQGSEA. V gave up 3 bases and J gave up 2 bases; unmatched junction bases: 4.

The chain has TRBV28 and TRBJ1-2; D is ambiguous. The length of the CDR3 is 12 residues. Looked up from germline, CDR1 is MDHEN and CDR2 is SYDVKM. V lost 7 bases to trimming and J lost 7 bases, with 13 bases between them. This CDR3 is CASTLGLRGYTF. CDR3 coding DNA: TGTGCCAGCACCCTTGGCCTCCGTGGCTACACCTTC.

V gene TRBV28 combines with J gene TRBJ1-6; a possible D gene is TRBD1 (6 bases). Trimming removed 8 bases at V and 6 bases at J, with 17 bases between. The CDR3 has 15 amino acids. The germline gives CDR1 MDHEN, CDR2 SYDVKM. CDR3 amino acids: CASGTPGGSNSPLHF. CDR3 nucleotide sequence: TGTGCCAGCGGGACACCAGGCGGGAGTAATTCACCCCTCCACTTT.

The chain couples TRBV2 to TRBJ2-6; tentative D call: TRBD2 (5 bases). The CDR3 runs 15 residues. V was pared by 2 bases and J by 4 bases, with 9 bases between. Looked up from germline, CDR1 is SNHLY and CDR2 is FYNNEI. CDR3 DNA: TGTGCCAGCAGTGAATTCGGGGTAGGGGCCAACGTCCTGACTTTC. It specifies CASSEFGVGANVLTF.

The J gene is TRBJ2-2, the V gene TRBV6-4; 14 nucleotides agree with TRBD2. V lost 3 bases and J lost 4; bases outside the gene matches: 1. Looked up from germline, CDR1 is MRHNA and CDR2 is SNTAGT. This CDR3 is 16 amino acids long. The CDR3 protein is CASSETSGGATGELFF. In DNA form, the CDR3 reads TGTGCCAGCAGTGAGACTAGCGGGGGGGCCACCGGGGAGCTGTTTTTT.

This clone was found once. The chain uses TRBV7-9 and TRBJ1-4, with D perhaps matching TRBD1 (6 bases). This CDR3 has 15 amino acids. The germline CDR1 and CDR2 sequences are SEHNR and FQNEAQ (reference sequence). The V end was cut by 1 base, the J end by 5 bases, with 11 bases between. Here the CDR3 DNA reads TGTGCCAGCAGCTTAGGGGACATGGGGAATGAAAAACTGTTTTTT. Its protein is CASSLGDMGNEKLFF. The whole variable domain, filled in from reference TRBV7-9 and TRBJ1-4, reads DTGVSQNPRHKITKRGQNVTFRCDPISEHNRLYWYRQTLGQGPEFLTYFQNEAQLEKSRLLSDRFSAERPKGSFSTLEIQRTEQGDSAMYLCASSLGDMGNEKLFFGSGTQLSVL.

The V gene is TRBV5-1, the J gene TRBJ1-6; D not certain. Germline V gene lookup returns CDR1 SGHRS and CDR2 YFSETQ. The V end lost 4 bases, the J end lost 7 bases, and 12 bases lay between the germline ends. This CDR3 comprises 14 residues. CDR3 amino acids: CASSAGNRNSPLHF. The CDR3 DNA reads TGCGCCAGCAGCGCCGGGAACCGGAATTCACCCCTCCACTTT.